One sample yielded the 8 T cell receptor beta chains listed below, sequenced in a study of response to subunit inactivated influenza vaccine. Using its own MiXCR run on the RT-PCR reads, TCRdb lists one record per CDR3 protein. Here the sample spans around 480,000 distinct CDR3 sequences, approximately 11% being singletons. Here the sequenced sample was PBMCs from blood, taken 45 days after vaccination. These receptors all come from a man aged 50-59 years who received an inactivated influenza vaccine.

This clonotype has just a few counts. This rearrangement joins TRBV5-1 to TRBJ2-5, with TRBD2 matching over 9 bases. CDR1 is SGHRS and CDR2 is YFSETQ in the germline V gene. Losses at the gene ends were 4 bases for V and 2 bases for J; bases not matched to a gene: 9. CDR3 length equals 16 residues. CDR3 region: CASSAGASGNQETQYF. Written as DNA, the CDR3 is TGCGCCAGCAGCGCTGGGGCTAGCGGGAATCAAGAGACCCAGTACTTC.

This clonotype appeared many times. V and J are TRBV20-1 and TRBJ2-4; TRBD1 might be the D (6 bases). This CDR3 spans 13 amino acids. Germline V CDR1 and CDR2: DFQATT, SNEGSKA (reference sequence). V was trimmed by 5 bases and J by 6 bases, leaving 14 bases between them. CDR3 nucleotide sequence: TGCAGTGCTTCTCAGGGGATGTCAAACATTCAGTACTTC. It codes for CSASQGMSNIQYF.

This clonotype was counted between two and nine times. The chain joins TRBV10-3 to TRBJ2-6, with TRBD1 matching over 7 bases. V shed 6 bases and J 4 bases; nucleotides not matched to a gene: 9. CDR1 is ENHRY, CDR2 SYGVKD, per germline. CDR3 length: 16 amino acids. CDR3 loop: CAIRHTGAEGANVLTF. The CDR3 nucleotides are TGTGCCATCAGGCACACAGGGGCTGAAGGGGCCAACGTCCTGACTTTC.

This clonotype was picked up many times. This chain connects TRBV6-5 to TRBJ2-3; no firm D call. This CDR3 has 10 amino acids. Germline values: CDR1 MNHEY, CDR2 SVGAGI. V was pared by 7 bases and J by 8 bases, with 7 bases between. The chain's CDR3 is CASTLRTQYF. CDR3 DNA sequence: TGTGCCAGCACCCTACGTACGCAGTATTTT.

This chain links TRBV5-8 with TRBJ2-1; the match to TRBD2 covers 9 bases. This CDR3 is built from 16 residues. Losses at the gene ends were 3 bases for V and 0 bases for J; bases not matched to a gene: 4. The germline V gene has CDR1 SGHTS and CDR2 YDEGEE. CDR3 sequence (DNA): TGTGCCAGCAGCTCCTGGACTAGCGACTCCTACAATGAGCAGTTCTTC. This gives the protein CASSSWTSDSYNEQFF.

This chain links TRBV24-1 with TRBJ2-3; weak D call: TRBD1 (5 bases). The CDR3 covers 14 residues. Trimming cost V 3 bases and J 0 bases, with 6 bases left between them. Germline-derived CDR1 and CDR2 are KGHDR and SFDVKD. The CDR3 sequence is CATSDTGSTDTQYF. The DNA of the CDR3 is TGTGCCACCAGTGATACAGGAAGCACAGATACGCAGTATTTT.

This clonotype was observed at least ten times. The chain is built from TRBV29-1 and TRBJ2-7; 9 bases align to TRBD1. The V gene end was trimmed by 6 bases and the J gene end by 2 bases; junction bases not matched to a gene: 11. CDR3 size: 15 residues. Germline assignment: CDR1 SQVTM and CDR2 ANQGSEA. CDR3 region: CSVRSGTGRTYEQYF. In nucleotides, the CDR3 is TGCAGCGTCCGCTCCGGGACAGGGCGGACCTACGAGCAGTACTTC.

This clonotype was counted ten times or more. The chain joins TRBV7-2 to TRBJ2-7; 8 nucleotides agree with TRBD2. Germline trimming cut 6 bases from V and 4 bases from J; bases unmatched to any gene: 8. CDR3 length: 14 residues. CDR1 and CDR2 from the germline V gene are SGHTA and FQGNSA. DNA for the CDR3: TGTGCCAGCAGTTACCGGGGGGGCCGATACGAGCAGTACTTC. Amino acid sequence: CASSYRGGRYEQYF.